This TCR beta chain derives from a study of shared clonotypes between healthy human individuals. CDR1 SGDLS and CDR2 YYNGEE come from the germline V gene. V was shortened by 3 bases and J by 3 bases, with 13 bases between the two germline ends. This CDR3 is 15 amino acids long. The table came from immunoSEQ multiplex PCR; TCRdb's copy has only in-frame clones and leaves some out. The table includes over 1.4 million clones, roughly 96% detected once. This chain joins TRBV9 and TRBJ2-1, with a tentative D call TRBD2 (6 bases). The sequence derives from a man younger than 40 in good health. What was sequenced was naive CD4+ T cells sorted from blood. The subset: CD45RA+ positively selected. Written as DNA, the CDR3 is TGTGCCAGCAGCGACACAACCGGGGGCTACAATGAGCAGTTCTTC. This encodes CASSDTTGGYNEQFF.